These 30 T cell receptor beta chains were all obtained from the same sample, sequenced in a study of shared clonotypes between healthy human individuals. The method was immunoSEQ multiplex PCR; TCRdb's version includes in-frame clones alone and lacks a portion of them. The repertoire holds over 1.4 million clones, with roughly 96% as singletons. The source material was naive CD4+ T cells sorted from blood. Subset denoted: CD45RA+ positively selected. The receptors here all came from a man between 25 and 39 years old in good health.

The gene calls are TRBV5-1 and TRBJ2-7; D is unresolved. Germline CDR1 SGHRS, CDR2 YFSETQ. V was shortened by 2 bases and J by 3 bases, with 15 bases between the two germline ends. This CDR3 has 15 amino acids. The CDR3 sequence is CASSFSSGGNYEQYF. For the CDR3, the DNA is TGCGCCAGCAGCTTTTCCTCGGGCGGTAACTACGAGCAGTACTTC.

This clone showed up just once. This chain connects TRBV5-4 to TRBJ2-1; either TRBD1 or TRBD2 may fit D (5 bases each). CDR3 size: 14 residues. The germline CDR1 and CDR2 sequences are SGHNT and YYREEE (reference sequence). With 4 bases removed from V and 7 bases from J, the gap between germline ends came to 15 bases. CDR3 coding DNA: TGTGCCAGCAGCCACTTGGGGGTAGGAAATGAGCAGTTCTTC. As protein: CASSHLGVGNEQFF.

The V call is TRBV29-1, the J call TRBJ2-1; possibly TRBD1 for D (6 bases). CDR3 length: 12 residues. Deletions cut 2 bases from V and 10 bases from J, with 12 bases between. Germline V lookup: CDR1 SQVTM, CDR2 ANQGSEA. The CDR3 is CSVESGDQEQFF. In nucleotides, the CDR3 is TGCAGCGTTGAATCAGGGGATCAGGAGCAGTTCTTC.

The chain carries TRBV18 and TRBJ1-2; D may be TRBD1 (6 bases). CDR1 KGHSH and CDR2 LQKENI come from the germline V gene. The germline V and J ends were trimmed by 3 bases and 5 bases, with 22 bases remaining between them. This CDR3 contains 17 residues. CDR3: CASSPTGRRTAYYGYTF. CDR3 nucleotide sequence: TGTGCCAGCTCACCCACCGGTCGCAGGACAGCGTATTATGGCTACACCTTC.

This chain uses TRBV2 with TRBJ1-5, with a possible D match to TRBD1 (6 bases). The CDR3 is made up of 17 amino acids. The V gene's germline CDR1 is SNHLY and CDR2 FYNNEI. Trimming cost V 4 bases and J 4 bases, with 20 bases left between them. The CDR3 region is CASSASRRDIRNQPQHF. CDR3 in DNA: TGTGCCAGCAGTGCATCGCGGAGGGACATACGAAATCAGCCCCAGCATTTT. Complete variable domain (other parts from reference TRBV2 and TRBJ1-5): EPEVTQTPSHQVTQMGQEVILRCVPISNHLYFYWYRQILGQKVEFLVSFYNNEISEKSEIFDDQFSVERPDGSNFTLKIRSTKLEDSAMYFCASSASRRDIRNQPQHFGDGTRLSIL.

The chain couples TRBV6-1 to TRBJ2-3, with 16 bases fitting TRBD2. The length of the CDR3 is 19 residues. Germline V lookup: CDR1 MNHNS, CDR2 SASEGT. V lost 2 bases to trimming and J lost 6 bases; unmatched junction nucleotides: 11. The CDR3 protein is CASSETPSGLAGGRDTQYF. The CDR3 DNA follows: TGTGCCAGCAGTGAAACCCCCTCGGGACTAGCGGGAGGGCGGGATACGCAGTATTTT.

This rearrangement joins TRBV7-2 to TRBJ2-1, with 7 positions matching TRBD2. This CDR3 has 17 residues. Losses at the gene ends were 5 bases for V and 6 bases for J; bases not matched to a gene: 16. CDR1 is SGHTA and CDR2 is FQGNSA in the germline V gene. The CDR3 sequence: CASSHLLAVGMVNEQFF. CDR3 bases: TGTGCCAGCAGCCATCTGCTAGCGGTCGGGATGGTCAATGAGCAGTTCTTC. Full variable domain (outside the CDR3, taken from reference TRBV7-2 and TRBJ2-1): GAGVSQSPSNKVTEKGKDVELRCDPISGHTALYWYRQSLGQGLEFLIYFQGNSAPDKSGLPSDRFSAERTGGSVSTLTIQRTQQEDSAVYLCASSHLLAVGMVNEQFFGPGTRLTVL.

The chain recombines TRBV11-2 with TRBJ2-2, with 7 nucleotides matching TRBD2. The J segment lost 12 bases and the V segment lost 5 bases, leaving 9 bases of the junction unmatched. This CDR3 contains 13 residues. Looked up from germline, CDR1 is SGHAT and CDR2 is FQNNGV. The CDR3 DNA reads as TGTGCCAGCAGCCGTTTGGGGACTACCCAGCTGTTTTTT. Translation: CASSRLGTTQLFF.

V gene TRBV6-1 combines with J gene TRBJ1-1; D may be TRBD1 (6 bases). Trimming removed 6 bases from V and 0 bases from J, with 11 bases in between. The CDR3 is 14 amino acids. Germline-derived CDR1 and CDR2 are MNHNS and SASEGT. In DNA form, the CDR3 reads TGTGCCAGCAGGGCAGGGGCAATGAACACTGAAGCTTTCTTT. Translating it yields CASRAGAMNTEAFF.

In nucleotides, the CDR3 is TGTGCCAGCAGGGTACCCGGACAGGGGCATGGCTACACCTTC. This gives the protein CASRVPGQGHGYTF. The chain joins TRBV28 to TRBJ1-2, with TRBD1 identical over 9 bases. The CDR3 is 14 amino acids. Germline CDR1 and CDR2: MDHEN and SYDVKM. Trimming cost V 6 bases and J 6 bases; bases outside gene matches: 8.

This clone was detected once. This chain connects TRBV7-9 to TRBJ1-2, with TRBD1 identical over 12 bases. The CDR3 loop spans 17 amino acids. Germline-derived CDR1 and CDR2 are SEHNR and FQNEAQ (reference sequence). V dropped 2 bases and J dropped 6; count of bases not matched to a gene: 10. For the CDR3, the DNA is TGTGCCAGCAGCTTATTTTCGCCCGGGACAGGGGGCGATGGCTACACCTTC. The encoded protein is CASSLFSPGTGGDGYTF.

This clone was detected only a few times. The chain employs TRBV9 and TRBJ2-3; D not resolved. Trimming took 0 bases from V and 4 from J, leaving 6 bases between them. The CDR3 sequence is 13 residues long. Germline CDR1 SGDLS, CDR2 YYNGEE. The CDR3 DNA reads as TGTGCCAGCAGCGTAGGGTTTTCAGATACGCAGTATTTT. Its translation: CASSVGFSDTQYF. Full variable domain (remainder filled in from reference TRBV9 and TRBJ2-3): DSGVTQTPKHLITATGQRVTLRCSPRSGDLSVYWYQQSLDQGLQFLIQYYNGEERAKGNILERFSAQQFPDLHSELNLSSLELGDSALYFCASSVGFSDTQYFGPGTRLTVL.

V is TRBV5-1 and J is TRBJ2-7; D may correspond to TRBD1 or TRBD2 (5 bases each). Germline CDR1 and CDR2: SGHRS and YFSETQ. The V end was cut by 2 bases, the J end by 6 bases, with 15 bases between. CDR3 length equals 14 residues. The DNA of the CDR3 is TGCGCCAGCAGCTTTGCGCAGGGAGCTAGCGAGCAGTACTTC. Amino acids: CASSFAQGASEQYF.

DNA for the CDR3: TGTGCCACCAGCAGGCCAAAGGGACAGGGAGGGCACAATGAGCAGTTCTTC. It yields the protein CATSRPKGQGGHNEQFF. The chain uses TRBV15 and TRBJ2-1; 9 bases line up with TRBD1. From germline, CDR1 is LNHNV and CDR2 YYDKDF (reference sequence). CDR3 length: 17 amino acids. The J segment lost 5 bases and the V segment lost 3 bases, leaving 11 bases of the junction unmatched.

The chain uses TRBV15 and TRBJ2-2; D is uncertain. Per germline, CDR1 LNHNV and CDR2 YYDKDF (reference sequence). The CDR3 consists of 16 residues. V gave up 0 bases and J gave up 0 bases, with 8 bases separating them. This CDR3 reads CATSRDRAANTGELFF. The CDR3 region has the DNA TGTGCCACCAGCAGAGATCGGGCAGCGAACACCGGGGAGCTGTTTTTT.

The chain combines TRBV15 with TRBJ2-3, with TRBD2 identical over 7 bases. Per the germline V gene, CDR1 is LNHNV and CDR2 is YYDKDF (reference sequence). The junction had 14 bases not matched to a gene; V was cut back by 3 bases and J by 5 bases. This CDR3 spans 17 amino acids. CDR3 protein: CATSRGITAGVEDTQYF. CDR3 bases: TGTGCCACCAGCAGGGGGATTACTGCGGGAGTCGAAGATACGCAGTATTTT.

The chain has TRBV6-5 and TRBJ1-5, with 7 bases aligning to TRBD1. V shed 7 bases, J shed 1 base, and the junction held 1 base outside the gene matches. This CDR3 is 13 amino acids long. CDR1 is MNHEY, CDR2 SVGAGI, per germline. Written as DNA, the CDR3 is TGTGCCAGCAAGGGGGCGAGCAATCAGCCCCAGCATTTT. Its protein is CASKGASNQPQHF.

The chain employs TRBV5-1 and TRBJ2-3, with TRBD2 matching over 9 bases. The CDR3 runs to 15 residues. Germline loops: CDR1 SGHRS, CDR2 YFSETQ. J lost 5 bases, V lost 6 bases, and 10 bases had no gene match. The CDR3 nucleotides read TGCGCCAGCACGCCGATAGCGGGAGTGATAGATACGCAGTATTTT. Translated: CASTPIAGVIDTQYF.

The chain uses TRBV28 and TRBJ2-1; weak D call: TRBD1 (6 bases). The CDR3 consists of 16 residues. The V and J ends lost 5 bases and 8 bases respectively, with 22 bases between them. CDR1 is MDHEN and CDR2 is SYDVKM in the germline V gene. CDR3 loop: CASSRVYDRPSDEQFF. The CDR3 DNA follows: TGTGCCAGCAGTCGCGTTTATGACAGGCCGAGCGATGAGCAGTTCTTC.

This clone was seen once. The rearrangement links TRBV18 to TRBJ2-5; perhaps TRBD2 as D (6 bases). CDR1 is KGHSH and CDR2 is LQKENI in the germline V gene. The CDR3 contains 13 residues. V lost 6 bases to trimming and J lost 4 bases, with 12 bases between them. CDR3 in DNA: TGTGCCAGCTCGCAGACTAGGGGAGAGACCCAGTACTTC. Its protein product is CASSQTRGETQYF.

The chain joins TRBV28 to TRBJ1-2; 9 nucleotides agree with TRBD1. CDR1 and CDR2 (germline): MDHEN, SYDVKM. The CDR3 consists of 15 residues. V shed 2 bases, J shed 5 bases, and the junction held 6 bases outside the gene matches. The DNA for the CDR3 is TGTGCCAGCAGTTTAAACGACAGGGGGTTATATGGCTACACCTTC. Its translation: CASSLNDRGLYGYTF.

The chain combines TRBV27 with TRBJ1-2; D not resolved. The CDR3 extends over 14 amino acids. Deletions cut 2 bases from V and 5 bases from J, with 12 bases between. CDR1 is MNHEY and CDR2 is SMNVEV in the germline V gene (reference sequence). In DNA, the CDR3 is TGTGCCAGCAGTTTAAGCCGAAGCCTATATGGCTACACCTTC. It encodes CASSLSRSLYGYTF.

V and J are TRBV4-1 and TRBJ2-3, with TRBD2 matching over 11 bases. The CDR3 has 17 residues. After removal of 2 bases from V and 2 bases from J, the junction contained 6 bases not matched to a gene. Germline V CDR1 and CDR2: MGHRA, YSYEKL. Written as DNA, the CDR3 is TGCGCCAGCAGCCAACTAGGGACTAGCGGATTCACAGATACGCAGTATTTT. Protein sequence: CASSQLGTSGFTDTQYF.

V usage is TRBV18 and J usage is TRBJ1-2; D unresolved. Germline loops: CDR1 KGHSH, CDR2 LQKENI. The CDR3 consists of 14 residues. V was pared by 3 bases and J by 0 bases, with 8 bases between. For the CDR3, the DNA is TGTGCCAGCTCACCCCAGTTTACTAACTATGGCTACACCTTC. It codes for CASSPQFTNYGYTF.

V and J are TRBV7-2 and TRBJ2-3, with D hard to call. The CDR3 length is 14 residues. Trimming pared 1 base from V and 6 bases from J, leaving 11 bases between. Germline CDR1 is SGHTA and CDR2 is FQGNSA. CDR3 in amino acids: CASSLGIPRDTQYF. As DNA, the CDR3 is TGTGCCAGCAGCTTAGGAATTCCGCGGGATACGCAGTATTTT.

The chain uses TRBV14 and TRBJ2-1; TRBD1 matches at 10 bases. This CDR3 is built from 16 residues. In germline, CDR1 is SGHDN, CDR2 FVKESK. The J segment lost 8 bases and the V segment lost 5 bases, leaving 12 bases of the junction unmatched. CDR3: CASSDQVGQGRYEQFF. In nucleotides, the CDR3 is TGTGCCAGCAGCGACCAGGTGGGACAGGGGAGGTATGAGCAGTTCTTC.

This chain connects TRBV15 to TRBJ2-1; 10 positions agree with TRBD2. Germline trimming cut 8 bases from V and 2 bases from J; bases unmatched to any gene: 0. The germline V gene has CDR1 LNHNV and CDR2 YYDKDF (reference sequence). The CDR3 covers 13 residues. The CDR3 here is CATGLAAYNEQFF. The CDR3 region has the DNA TGTGCCACCGGACTAGCGGCCTACAATGAGCAGTTCTTC.

In regard to this clone: The identical CDR3 is also encoded by other nucleotide sequences in the sample. The chain combines TRBV6-5 with TRBJ1-5, with 9 bases aligning to TRBD1. V lost 8 bases and J lost 3; bases outside the gene matches: 2. Germline CDR1 is MNHEY and CDR2 is SVGAGI. The CDR3 runs 13 residues. This chain's CDR3 is CASRQGVNQPQHF. CDR3 coding DNA: TGTGCCAGCCGACAGGGGGTCAATCAGCCCCAGCATTTT.

The V and J genes are TRBV7-2 and TRBJ1-2, with D unclear. V was pared by 0 bases and J by 7 bases, with 9 bases between. Germline V gives CDR1 SGHTA, CDR2 FQGNSA. This CDR3 region has 13 residues. The CDR3 DNA follows: TGTGCCAGCAGCTTAGCACCGCAGGTTGGCTACACCTTC. It specifies CASSLAPQVGYTF.

The chain joins TRBV18 to TRBJ1-4; D is uncertain. The ends were cut back, 6 bases at V and 13 bases at J, with 21 bases in the middle. Per the germline V gene, CDR1 is KGHSH and CDR2 is LQKENI. This CDR3 region has 14 residues. The chain's CDR3 is CASSPASWEVGLFF. CDR3 coding DNA: TGTGCCAGCTCCCCGGCATCGTGGGAGGTCGGACTGTTTTTT.